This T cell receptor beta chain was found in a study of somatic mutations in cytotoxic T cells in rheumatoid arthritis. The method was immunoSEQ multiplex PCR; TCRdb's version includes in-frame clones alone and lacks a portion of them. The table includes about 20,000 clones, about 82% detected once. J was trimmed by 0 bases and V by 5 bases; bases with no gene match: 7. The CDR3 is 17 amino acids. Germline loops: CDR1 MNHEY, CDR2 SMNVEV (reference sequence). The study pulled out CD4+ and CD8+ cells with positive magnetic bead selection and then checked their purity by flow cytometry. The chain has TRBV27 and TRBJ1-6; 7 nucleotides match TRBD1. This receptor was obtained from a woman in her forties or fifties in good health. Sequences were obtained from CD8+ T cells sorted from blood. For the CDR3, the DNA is TGTGCCAGCAGTCCCGGACGGGACAGCTCCTATAATTCACCCCTCCACTTT. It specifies CASSPGRDSSYNSPLHF.